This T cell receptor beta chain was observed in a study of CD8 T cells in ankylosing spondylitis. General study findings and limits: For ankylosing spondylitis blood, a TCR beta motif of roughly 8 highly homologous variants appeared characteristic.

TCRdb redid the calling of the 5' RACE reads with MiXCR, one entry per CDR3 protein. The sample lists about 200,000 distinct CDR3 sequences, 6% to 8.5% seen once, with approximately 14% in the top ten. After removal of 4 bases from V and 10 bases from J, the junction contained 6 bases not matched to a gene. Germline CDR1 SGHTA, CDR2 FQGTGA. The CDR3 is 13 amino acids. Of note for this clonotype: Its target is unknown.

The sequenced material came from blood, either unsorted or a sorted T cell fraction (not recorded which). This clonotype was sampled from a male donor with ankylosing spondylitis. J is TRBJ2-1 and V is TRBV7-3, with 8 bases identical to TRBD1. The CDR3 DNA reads TGTGCCAGCAGCTCATCAGGGGGCCAAGAGCAGTTCTTC. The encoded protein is CASSSSGGQEQFF.